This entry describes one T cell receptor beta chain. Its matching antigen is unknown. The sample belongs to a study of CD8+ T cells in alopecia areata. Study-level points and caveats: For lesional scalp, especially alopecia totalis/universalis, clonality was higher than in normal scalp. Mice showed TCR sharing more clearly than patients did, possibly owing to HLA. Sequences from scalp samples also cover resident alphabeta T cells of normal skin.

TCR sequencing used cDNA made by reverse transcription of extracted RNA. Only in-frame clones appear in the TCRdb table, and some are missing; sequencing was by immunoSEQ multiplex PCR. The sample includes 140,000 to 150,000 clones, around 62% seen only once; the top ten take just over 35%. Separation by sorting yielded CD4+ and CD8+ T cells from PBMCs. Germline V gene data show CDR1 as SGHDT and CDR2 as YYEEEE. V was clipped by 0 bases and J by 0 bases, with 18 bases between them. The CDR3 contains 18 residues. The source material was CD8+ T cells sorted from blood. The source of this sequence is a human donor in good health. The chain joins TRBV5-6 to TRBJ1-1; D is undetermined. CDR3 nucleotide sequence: TGTGCCAGCAGCTTGGAGGTCAATTCGCAGACAATGAACACTGAAGCTTTCTTT. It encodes CASSLEVNSQTMNTEAFF.